A selection of T cell receptor beta chains follows, all from one sample in a study of blood T cell repertoires in COVID-19. Profiled with immunoSEQ multiplex PCR; TCRdb holds only in-frame clones, not every one. The sample includes around 57,000 clones, about 90% of them seen just once. The material sequenced was peripheral blood. Receptors originate from a woman over 75 with COVID-19, enrolled during active disease. Both conserved end residues are part of each CDR3. A D gene is named only where the DNA matches it firmly.

cdr3_aa v_call d_call cdr3_length
CASTVAGGQETQYF TRBV2 TRBD2 14
CASSVSSRGSSYNEQFF TRBV9 - 17
CASSLDPYSSYEQYF TRBV5-6 - 15
CASSFGDRVYGYTF TRBV5-1 TRBD1 14
CASSQGQGNQPQHF TRBV4-1 - 14
CSASLSRGNTEAFF TRBV20-1 - 14
CASSLPLGGAQVGAQFF TRBV9 - 17
CASSIVGGSNQPQHF TRBV19 - 15
CASSLGLGTSGVYNEQFF TRBV11-2 TRBD2 18
CASSLMIGQGAGYTF TRBV7-6 TRBD1 15
CASSPAGANVLTF TRBV18 - 13
CASSPMPSKPTNKDRDIPYEQYF TRBV18 - 23
CASRKPGTDTQYF TRBV19 - 13
CASSGRAGTRGTDTQYF TRBV2 - 17
CASSATGGFAFF TRBV2 TRBD1 12
CATSRDGTGGEYEKLFF TRBV15 TRBD1 17
CASSYGQGGSYEQYF TRBV7-2 TRBD1 15
CASSEWGGRSEKLFF TRBV25-1 - 15
CASSSRSGTGGDEQFF TRBV11-3 TRBD1 16
CASSLGLSGQPQHF TRBV5-1 - 14
CASSYSARAGANVLTF TRBV6-2/TRBV6-3 - 16
CASSMAGSGPLHF TRBV7-9 - 13
CSVDAGGSYNEQFF TRBV29-1 - 14
CSAGSLQEDF TRBV20-1 - 10
CASSLTSGGSTDTQYF TRBV5-1 TRBD2 16
CASSLYARLAVGTDTQYF TRBV27 TRBD2 18
CASRGTGGTEAFF TRBV5-1 TRBD1 13
CASSFPSPGANVLTF TRBV5-4 - 15